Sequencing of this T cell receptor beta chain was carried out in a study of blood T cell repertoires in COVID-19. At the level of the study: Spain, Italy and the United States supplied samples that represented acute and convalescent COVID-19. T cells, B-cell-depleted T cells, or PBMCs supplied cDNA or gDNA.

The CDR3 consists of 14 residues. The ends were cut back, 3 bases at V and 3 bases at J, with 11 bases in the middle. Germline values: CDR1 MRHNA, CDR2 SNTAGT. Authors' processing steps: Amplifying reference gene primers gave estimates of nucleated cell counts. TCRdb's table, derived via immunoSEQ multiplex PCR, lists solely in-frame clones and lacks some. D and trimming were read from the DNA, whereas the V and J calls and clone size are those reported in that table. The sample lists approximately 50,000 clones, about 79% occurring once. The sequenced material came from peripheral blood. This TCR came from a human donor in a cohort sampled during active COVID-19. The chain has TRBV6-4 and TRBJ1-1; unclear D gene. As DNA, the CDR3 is TGTGCCAGCAGTGAGGGAGGGAAGTACACTGAAGCTTTCTTT. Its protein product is CASSEGGKYTEAFF.